These 5 T cell receptor beta chains came from one sample sequenced in a study of ipilimumab plus nivolumab after autologous stem cell transplantation. Libraries were prepared by immunoSEQ multiplex PCR; TCRdb keeps only in-frame clonotypes and omits some of them. The sample lists some 44,000 clones, about 88% occurring once. Sequencing was performed on PBMCs, taken in a trial of ipilimumab plus nivolumab as post-transplant consolidation. The receptors derive from a male donor with multiple myeloma.

The chain is built from TRBV2 and TRBJ2-7, with D unresolved. The CDR3 is made up of 13 amino acids. Germline V gene lookup returns CDR1 SNHLY and CDR2 FYNNEI. V was clipped by 7 bases and J by 2 bases, with 12 bases between them. This chain's CDR3 is CASNEWETYEQYF. CDR3 in DNA: TGTGCCAGCAATGAGTGGGAAACCTACGAGCAGTACTTC. The full variable domain, its missing parts supplied by reference TRBV2 and TRBJ2-7, is EPEVTQTPSHQVTQMGQEVILRCVPISNHLYFYWYRQILGQKVEFLVSFYNNEISEKSEIFDDQFSVERPDGSNFTLKIRSTKLEDSAMYFCASNEWETYEQYFGPGTRLTVT.

The V and J genes are TRBV11-2 and TRBJ1-2; D is ambiguous. The CDR3 sequence is 13 residues long. Trimming removed 5 bases from V and 8 bases from J, with 15 bases in between. The germline V gene has CDR1 SGHAT and CDR2 FQNNGV. The CDR3 DNA follows: TGTGCCAGCAGCACGGCGATGGTCTACGGCTACACCTTC. Amino acid sequence: CASSTAMVYGYTF. Based on the CDR3 plus reference TRBV11-2 and TRBJ1-2, the full variable domain is EAGVAQSPRYKIIEKRQSVAFWCNPISGHATLYWYQQILGQGPKLLIQFQNNGVVDDSQLPKDRFSAERLKGVDSTLKIQPAKLEDSAVYLCASSTAMVYGYTFGSGTRLTVV.

In DNA form, the CDR3 reads TGTGCCAGCTCACCCCGGCTAGCGGGAGTTCCCCACGAGCAGTACTTC. Translated, it gives CASSPRLAGVPHEQYF. The chain combines TRBV18 with TRBJ2-7; the match to TRBD2 covers 10 bases. The J segment lost 5 bases and the V segment lost 3 bases, leaving 10 bases of the junction unmatched. The CDR3 runs to 16 residues. Germline V gene sequence: CDR1 KGHSH, CDR2 LQKENI.

The chain joins TRBV7-3 to TRBJ1-2; D is ambiguous. The ends were cut back, 5 bases at V and 9 bases at J, with 16 bases in the middle. This CDR3 region has 13 residues. Per the germline V gene, CDR1 is SGHTA and CDR2 is FQGTGA. The CDR3 reads CASSPSREDSYTF. The CDR3 region has the DNA TGTGCCAGCAGCCCTAGTAGAGAAGACAGCTACACCTTC.

The rearrangement uses TRBV19 and TRBJ2-2; D is perhaps TRBD2 (5 bases). This CDR3 spans 16 amino acids. V dropped 8 bases and J dropped 6 bases, with 22 bases sitting between them. The germline gives CDR1 LNHDA, CDR2 SQIVND (reference sequence). CDR3 amino acids: CASGAGPGIRPGELFF. CDR3 nucleotides: TGTGCCAGTGGCGCAGGACCGGGAATCAGGCCCGGGGAGCTGTTTTTT.